These 29 T cell receptor beta chains share one sample of origin, sequenced in a study of cytomegalovirus exposure and HLA in healthy donors. Researchers ran the PCR with 60 Vbeta and 13 Jbeta primers. Only in-frame clones appear in the TCRdb table, and some are missing; sequencing was by immunoSEQ multiplex PCR. Among about 100,000 clones listed, around three quarters were seen once. Sequenced sample: PBMCs. Receptors were obtained from a female donor in good health and CMV-seropositive.

The gene calls are TRBV6-6 and TRBJ1-6; tentatively, D is TRBD1 (5 bases). Germline V gives CDR1 MNHNY, CDR2 SVGAGI (reference sequence). This CDR3 has 12 amino acids. Deletions cut 9 bases from V and 15 bases from J, with 18 bases between. The CDR3 loop reads CASGAYGAVLHF. The CDR3 region has the DNA TGTGCCAGTGGGGCTTACGGCGCGGTCCTCCACTTT.

The genes are TRBV4-1 and TRBJ2-3; 7 bases map to TRBD2. The ends lost 0 bases at V and 0 bases at J; junction bases unmatched: 6. The germline V gene encodes CDR1 MGHRA and CDR2 YSYEKL. The CDR3 extends over 17 amino acids. The CDR3, as DNA: TGCGCCAGCAGCCAAGAGGCCTGGACTAGGAGCACAGATACGCAGTATTTT. Its protein product is CASSQEAWTRSTDTQYF.

This clone appeared a single time. This chain joins TRBV5-1 and TRBJ1-5; 9 bases align to TRBD1. After removal of 0 bases from V and 7 bases from J, the junction contained 5 bases not matched to a gene. Germline CDR1 reads SGHRS; CDR2 reads YFSETQ. CDR3 length equals 15 residues. CDR3 nucleotides: TGCGCCAGCAGCTTGGACAGGGGGCGCGGGCAGCCCCAGCATTTT. The encoded protein is CASSLDRGRGQPQHF.

This chain links TRBV7-9 with TRBJ2-3, with a tentative D call TRBD2 (5 bases). The V gene's germline CDR1 is SEHNR and CDR2 FQNEAQ (reference sequence). The CDR3 loop spans 15 amino acids. V lost 1 base and J 3 bases, leaving 11 bases between the germline ends. CDR3 DNA: TGTGCCAGCAGCTTAGGTCCCGGGAAAACAGATACGCAGTATTTT. As protein: CASSLGPGKTDTQYF.

This rearrangement joins TRBV5-1 to TRBJ1-1; TRBD1 agrees at 8 bases. Trimming cost V 5 bases and J 4 bases; bases outside gene matches: 10. Germline V gene sequence: CDR1 SGHRS, CDR2 YFSETQ. The CDR3 has 15 residues. The CDR3 DNA sequence: TGCGCCAGCAGTCAGGGGGCCTTTTCGAGCACTGAAGCTTTCTTT. The encoded protein is CASSQGAFSSTEAFF.

On this clone itself: This CDR3 is missing its conserved last phenylalanine or tryptophan, likely due to a read error. This chain joins TRBV6-1 and TRBJ2-4; weak D call: TRBD1 (5 bases). The CDR3 loop spans 16 amino acids. CDR1 MNHNS and CDR2 SASEGT come from the germline V gene. The V and J ends lost 2 bases and 1 base respectively, with 12 bases between them. CDR3 region: CASSESQGWAKNIQYL. The DNA of the CDR3 is TGTGCCAGCAGTGAATCGCAGGGTTGGGCCAAAAACATTCAGTACCTC.

The rearrangement joins TRBV5-1 to TRBJ2-1; no clear D. Trimming stripped 2 bases from V and 8 bases from J, with 20 bases between. This CDR3 spans 16 amino acids. Germline lookup yields CDR1 SGHRS and CDR2 YFSETQ. CDR3 residues: CASSFVGTTHGDEQFF. The CDR3 DNA is TGCGCCAGCAGCTTCGTCGGTACTACCCACGGCGATGAGCAGTTCTTC.

This clone appeared a few times. The chain employs TRBV27 and TRBJ2-1, with 12 nucleotides matching TRBD1. The germline CDR1 and CDR2 sequences are MNHEY and SMNVEV (reference sequence). This CDR3 is built from 14 residues. J lost 7 bases, V lost 3 bases, and 1 base had no gene match. The CDR3: CASSLGQGANEQFF. CDR3 nucleotide sequence: TGTGCCAGCAGTTTGGGACAGGGGGCTAATGAGCAGTTCTTC.

This clone was detected a few times. V and J are TRBV30 and TRBJ1-5, with a weak D call TRBD1 (6 bases). Per germline, CDR1 GTSNPN and CDR2 SVGIG (reference sequence). This CDR3 comprises 15 residues. Deletions cut 7 bases from V and 5 bases from J, with 21 bases between. The CDR3 DNA is TGTGCCTTTCAGGGGCGGGGGGTCGGGTATCAGCCCCAGCATTTT. Protein product: CAFQGRGVGYQPQHF.

With regard to this clone: Compared with germline, one end of the junction differs, possibly owing to a read error. The chain has TRBV7-9 and TRBJ1-5, with D uncertain. Germline CDR1 SEHNR, CDR2 FQNEAQ (reference sequence). CDR3 length: 14 residues. The CDR3 here is CSSSPSGSHQPQHF. DNA of the CDR3: TGTTCCAGCAGCCCGTCCGGGTCTCATCAGCCCCAGCATTTT.

This chain connects TRBV19 to TRBJ2-3; no firm D call. CDR3 length: 18 residues. In germline, CDR1 is LNHDA, CDR2 SQIVND (reference sequence). The ends were cut back, 5 bases at V and 0 bases at J, with 21 bases in the middle. The CDR3 here is CASSFPPGNLFSTDTQYF. As DNA, the CDR3 is TGTGCCAGTAGTTTTCCTCCGGGTAATTTGTTTAGCACAGATACGCAGTATTTT.

The chain recombines TRBV30 with TRBJ2-1; D call uncertain. CDR3 length: 13 residues. The V end lost 3 bases, the J end lost 4 bases, and 10 bases lay between the germline ends. The germline CDR1 and CDR2 sequences are GTSNPN and SVGIG (reference sequence). DNA for the CDR3: TGTGCCTGGAGCCCGTCGCGTTACAATGAGCAGTTCTTC. It encodes CAWSPSRYNEQFF.

This CDR3 is CASSQKIPTGIDYGYTF. The CDR3 DNA sequence: TGCGCCAGCAGCCAAAAGATTCCCACAGGGATCGACTATGGCTACACCTTC. V is TRBV4-3 and J is TRBJ1-2; tentatively, D is TRBD1 (6 bases). CDR3 length: 17 residues. The V gene's germline CDR1 is LGHNA and CDR2 YSLEER. V lost 2 bases and J 3 bases, leaving 19 bases between the germline ends.

The chain uses TRBV5-1 and TRBJ2-5; 16 bases are a match to TRBD2. Germline V gene lookup returns CDR1 SGHRS and CDR2 YFSETQ. V lost 4 bases to trimming and J lost 11 bases; unmatched junction nucleotides: 11. This CDR3 has 16 residues. This CDR3 reads CASSPEGLAGGREQYF. The DNA for the CDR3 is TGCGCCAGCAGCCCGGAGGGACTAGCGGGAGGGAGGGAGCAGTACTTC.

V and J are TRBV18 and TRBJ1-2, with D perhaps matching TRBD1 (5 bases). V gave up 2 bases and J gave up 4 bases, with 11 bases separating them. This CDR3 is 14 amino acids long. Germline CDR1 reads KGHSH; CDR2 reads LQKENI. CDR3 sequence (DNA): TGTGCCAGCTCACCATTAGACAGATCCTATGGCTACACCTTC. Its protein product is CASSPLDRSYGYTF.

This clone was observed a single time. The rearrangement joins TRBV7-9 to TRBJ2-5, with 9 bases fitting TRBD2. There are 15 residues in the CDR3. The V gene end was trimmed by 5 bases and the J gene end by 3 bases; junction bases not matched to a gene: 7. Germline V CDR1 and CDR2: SEHNR, FQNEAQ (reference sequence). CDR3 protein: CASSISGRMEETQYF. DNA for the CDR3: TGTGCCAGCAGCATTAGCGGGAGAATGGAAGAGACCCAGTACTTC.

The chain recombines TRBV11-3 with TRBJ2-3; 7 nucleotides agree with TRBD1. Germline CDR1 and CDR2: SGHNT and YENEEA. The CDR3 extends over 15 amino acids. The V and J ends lost 1 base and 3 bases, in that order; junction bases with no gene match: 4. The CDR3 DNA reads TGTGCCAGCAGCTTAGGACAGGGTGCTACAGATACGCAGTATTTT. Protein sequence: CASSLGQGATDTQYF.

The chain combines TRBV7-2 with TRBJ2-7; D uncertain. This CDR3 region has 13 residues. Per the germline V gene, CDR1 is SGHTA and CDR2 is FQGNSA. Trimming cost V 4 bases and J 0 bases, with 7 bases left between them. As DNA, the CDR3 is TGTGCCAGCAGCTCCCGGTCCTCCTACGAGCAGTACTTC. Translated: CASSSRSSYEQYF.

Only a few counts were recorded for this clone. The V gene is TRBV6-5, the J gene TRBJ2-2; D is perhaps TRBD1 (5 bases). This CDR3 has 16 residues. Looked up from germline, CDR1 is MNHEY and CDR2 is SVGAGI. V was trimmed by 0 bases and J by 7 bases, leaving 15 bases between them. DNA of the CDR3: TGTGCCAGCAGTTACTCAGTAGGGGCCCCCAGCGGGGAGCTGTTTTTT. It is translated as CASSYSVGAPSGELFF.

J is TRBJ1-2 and V is TRBV6-5; D is possibly TRBD1 (5 bases). Trimming took 5 bases from V and 3 from J, leaving 13 bases between them. This CDR3 has 14 amino acids. Looked up from germline, CDR1 is MNHEY and CDR2 is SVGAGI. CDR3 amino acids: CASSRDPGDYGYTF. Written as DNA, the CDR3 is TGTGCCAGCAGTCGGGACCCGGGGGACTATGGCTACACCTTC.

This chain joins TRBV4-2 and TRBJ1-2, with a weak D call TRBD1 (5 bases). V was trimmed by 4 bases and J by 3 bases, leaving 12 bases between them. Germline lookup yields CDR1 LGHNA and CDR2 YNFKEQ. The length of the CDR3 is 14 residues. The CDR3 spells CASSPGPGDYGYTF. The CDR3 nucleotides read TGTGCCAGCAGCCCGGGACCGGGGGACTATGGCTACACCTTC.

The chain carries TRBV4-3 and TRBJ1-4; perhaps TRBD1 as D (5 bases). CDR1 is LGHNA and CDR2 is YSLEER in the germline V gene. The V and J ends lost 1 base and 8 bases respectively, with 11 bases between them. This CDR3 is built from 14 residues. The CDR3 here is CASSQAPGKEKLFF. Written as DNA, the CDR3 is TGCGCCAGCAGCCAAGCACCAGGGAAGGAAAAACTGTTTTTT.

The chain joins TRBV11-2 to TRBJ1-1; possible D gene TRBD1, 5 bases. CDR3 length equals 17 residues. Trimming left V 1 base short and J 0 bases short, with 15 bases between. Per the germline V gene, CDR1 is SGHAT and CDR2 is FQNNGV. In DNA, the CDR3 is TGTGCCAGCAGCTTAGGGGTGGGGCTTTCTATGAACACTGAAGCTTTCTTT. It is translated as CASSLGVGLSMNTEAFF.

CDR3 sequence (DNA): TGTGCCAGCAGCCCGCCGCGGGGCCACACTGAAGCTTTCTTT. Encoded protein: CASSPPRGHTEAFF. This chain uses TRBV25-1 with TRBJ1-1; possible D gene TRBD1, 5 bases. The CDR3 is 14 amino acids. Trimming stripped 6 bases from V and 3 bases from J, with 14 bases between. CDR1 and CDR2 (germline): MGHDK, SYGVNS.

This chain's CDR3 is CAISEEANQPQHF. The DNA of the CDR3 is TGTGCCATCAGTGAGGAGGCGAATCAGCCCCAGCATTTT. The chain joins TRBV10-3 to TRBJ1-5; D is unresolved. The CDR3 has 13 residues. The ends were cut back, 2 bases at V and 4 bases at J, with 6 bases in the middle. Germline V CDR1 and CDR2: ENHRY, SYGVKD.

V is TRBV2 and J is TRBJ2-7, with 9 bases matching TRBD2. Germline lookup yields CDR1 SNHLY and CDR2 FYNNEI. V was clipped by 6 bases and J by 7 bases; unmatched bases: 7. The CDR3 contains 13 residues. The CDR3 reads CASRGTSWGEQYF. The CDR3 nucleotides are TGTGCCAGCAGAGGGACTAGCTGGGGAGAGCAGTACTTC. The full variable domain, rest sourced from reference TRBV2 and TRBJ2-7, is EPEVTQTPSHQVTQMGQEVILRCVPISNHLYFYWYRQILGQKVEFLVSFYNNEISEKSEIFDDQFSVERPDGSNFTLKIRSTKLEDSAMYFCASRGTSWGEQYFGPGTRLTVT.

To note about this clone: The junction departs from germline at one end; a sequencing error may be responsible. The chain employs TRBV28 and TRBJ2-6; weak D call: TRBD2 (6 bases). The V gene's germline CDR1 is MDHEN and CDR2 SYDVKM. The CDR3 is made up of 15 amino acids. The CDR3 bases are TGTGCCAGCAGCCCCCGGAGGGGCGGGGCCAACGGCCTGACTTTC. Amino acids: CASSPRRGGANGLTF.

This clone occurred once. V usage is TRBV6-6 and J usage is TRBJ2-7, with D perhaps TRBD2 (5 bases). The CDR3 has 12 amino acids. The V end lost 6 bases, the J end lost 5 bases, and 11 bases lay between the germline ends. Germline V gene lookup returns CDR1 MNHNY and CDR2 SVGAGI (reference sequence). The CDR3 reads CASRPRGDEQYF. CDR3 nucleotides: TGTGCCAGCAGACCCCGGGGAGACGAGCAGTACTTC.

This clone was observed a single time. The chain employs TRBV6-1 and TRBJ2-1, with D unresolved. This CDR3 contains 17 residues. The germline V gene encodes CDR1 MNHNS and CDR2 SASEGT. V lost 3 bases and J lost 0, with 15 bases in between. CDR3 coding DNA: TGTGCCAGCAGTGACTTAAACTCCCGTAGCTCCTACAATGAGCAGTTCTTC. Residues: CASSDLNSRSSYNEQFF.